This TCR beta chain was recovered during a study of response to subunit inactivated influenza vaccine. This clonotype has a handful of counts. One entry per CDR3 protein results from TCRdb running MiXCR on the RT-PCR reads. The sample holds 500,000 to 550,000 distinct CDR3 sequences, approximately 6.9% seen once. Germline V gives CDR1 KGHDR, CDR2 SFDVKD. V was pared by 6 bases and J by 5 bases, with 10 bases of the junction left unmatched. The CDR3 loop spans 15 amino acids. This chain joins TRBV24-1 and TRBJ2-5; 8 bases agree with TRBD2. The sample consisted of PBMCs from blood, taken less than 25 months after vaccination. The clonotype was recovered from a man between 50 and 69 years old who received an inactivated influenza vaccine. The DNA of the CDR3 is TGTGCCACCAGTTCCGGTGTGTTAGCGGGGGAGACCCAGTACTTC. Its protein is CATSSGVLAGETQYF.